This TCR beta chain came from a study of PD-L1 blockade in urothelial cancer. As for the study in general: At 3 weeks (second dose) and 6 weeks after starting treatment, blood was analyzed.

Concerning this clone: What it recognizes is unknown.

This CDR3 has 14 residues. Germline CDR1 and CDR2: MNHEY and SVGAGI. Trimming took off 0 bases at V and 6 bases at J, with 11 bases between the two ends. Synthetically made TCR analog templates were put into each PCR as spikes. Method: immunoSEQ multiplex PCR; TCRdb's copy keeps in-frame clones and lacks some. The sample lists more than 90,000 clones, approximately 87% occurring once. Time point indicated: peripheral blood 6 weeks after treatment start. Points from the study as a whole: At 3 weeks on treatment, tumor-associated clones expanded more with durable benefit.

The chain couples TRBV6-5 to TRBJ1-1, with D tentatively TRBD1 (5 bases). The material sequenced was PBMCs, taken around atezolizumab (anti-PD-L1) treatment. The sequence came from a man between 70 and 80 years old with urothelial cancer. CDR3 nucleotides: TGTGCCAGCAGTTACTCTAAGGGACTTGCTGAAGCTTTCTTT. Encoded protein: CASSYSKGLAEAFF.